This T cell receptor beta chain comes out of a study of blood T cell repertoires in COVID-19. Study-level information: PBMCs, B-cell-depleted T cells, or T cells provided the cDNA or gDNA that made up the material.

V shed 5 bases, J shed 1 base, and the junction held 11 bases outside the gene matches. Germline V lookup: CDR1 SGHTA, CDR2 FQGNSA. The CDR3 length is 17 residues. In its sample, this clone was seen once. Original data processing: Quantification of nucleated cells was approximated via reference gene primer amplification. Clones were read by immunoSEQ multiplex PCR, and TCRdb kept only the in-frame ones, dropping some. The DNA was the basis for D and trimming; V, J and clone size are from that table. The sample has hundreds of thousands of clones; approximately 90% are singletons. Material for sequencing was peripheral blood. The chain is built from TRBV7-2 and TRBJ2-5; TRBD1 matches 9 bases. The clonotype was recovered from a man at least 80 years old with acute or convalescent COVID-19. This CDR3 is CASSPRNRGLIQETQYF. The CDR3, as DNA: TGTGCCAGCAGCCCAAGGAACAGGGGGCTAATCCAAGAGACCCAGTACTTC.